This is a list of T cell receptor beta chains from one sample in a study of blood T cells in healthy people across ages. TCRdb reanalysed the 5' RACE reads using MiXCR and keeps one entry per CDR3 protein. The table includes approximately 1.5 million distinct CDR3 sequences, approximately 39% detected once. What was sequenced was blood. Receptor source: a woman in her late teens or twenties in good health. Both conserved end residues are part of each CDR3. The order of the fields is V gene, J gene, CDR3 protein.

TRBV6-2/TRBV6-3	TRBJ1-2	CASSDSYRGYGYTF
TRBV30	TRBJ1-1	CAWSVFAAAKTEAFF
TRBV12-3/TRBV12-4	TRBJ2-3	CASSVDQSDTQYF
TRBV5-6	TRBJ2-3	CASARVGTDTQYF
TRBV12-3/TRBV12-4	TRBJ1-2	CASSAGGGSYTF
TRBV4-1	TRBJ1-2	CASSHPPLKAYGYTF
TRBV4-2	TRBJ2-4	CASSQEAGVGYNEQYF
TRBV2	TRBJ2-3	CASSDGSNTDTQYF
TRBV29-1	TRBJ2-7	CIVESPTYEQYF
TRBV15	TRBJ1-5	CATSRDLGSNQPQHF
TRBV7-8	TRBJ2-7	CASSLDGVRTDDNEQYF
TRBV20-1	TRBJ1-1	CSARDQVETEAFF
TRBV28	TRBJ2-3	CASSPAGEVGTDTQYF
TRBV7-9	.	CASSLDRTSGTDEQYF
TRBV28	TRBJ2-1	CASIRSGNNEQFF
TRBV28	TRBJ1-2	CASLPQGSNYGYTF
TRBV7-2	.	CASSSSWDSGRGYEQYF
TRBV7-6	TRBJ2-6	CASSLSSYSGANVLTF
TRBV12-3/TRBV12-4	TRBJ1-4	CASRIKQGALFF
TRBV27	TRBJ2-7	CASGFAGSSYEQYF
TRBV20-1	TRBJ2-3	CSATGLAGGVTDTQYF
TRBV7-9	.	CASSLGIAGVFGTETQYF
TRBV12-5	TRBJ2-5	CASAIAGGRLETQYF